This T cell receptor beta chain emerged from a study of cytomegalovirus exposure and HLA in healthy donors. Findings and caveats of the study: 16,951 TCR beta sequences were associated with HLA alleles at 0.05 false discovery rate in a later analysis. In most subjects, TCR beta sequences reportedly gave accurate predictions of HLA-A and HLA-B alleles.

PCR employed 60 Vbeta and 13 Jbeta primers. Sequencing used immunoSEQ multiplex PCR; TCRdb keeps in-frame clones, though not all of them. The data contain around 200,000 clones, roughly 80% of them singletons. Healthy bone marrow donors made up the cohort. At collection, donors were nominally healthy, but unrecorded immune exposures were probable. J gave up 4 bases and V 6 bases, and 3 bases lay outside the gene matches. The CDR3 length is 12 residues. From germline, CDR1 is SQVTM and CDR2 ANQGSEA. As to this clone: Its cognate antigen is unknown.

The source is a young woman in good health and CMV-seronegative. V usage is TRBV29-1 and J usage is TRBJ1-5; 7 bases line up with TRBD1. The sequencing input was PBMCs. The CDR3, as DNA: TGCAGCGTCGGACAGGATAATCAGCCCCAGCATTTT. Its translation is CSVGQDNQPQHF.